Each of the 29 T cell receptor beta chains below was sequenced from the same sample in a study of T cells in Graves' hyperthyroidism and ophthalmopathy. There were TCR beta CDR3 regions amplified from RNA transcripts. Carried out on the TCR CDR3, a first-round RT-PCR used the HTBI primer set. TCRdb re-called the multiplex PCR reads with MiXCR, one entry per CDR3 protein. The sample has roughly 420,000 distinct CDR3 sequences, less than 20% seen once; the top ten hold 7.5% to 8%. The sample taken for sequencing was blood. These receptors came from a woman between 18 and 30 years old with Graves' hyperthyroidism.

The chain uses TRBV6-6 and TRBJ2-3; D call uncertain. V dropped 0 bases and J dropped 4 bases, with 14 bases sitting between them. The CDR3 is 16 residues long. In germline, CDR1 is MNHNY, CDR2 SVGAGI (reference sequence). For the CDR3, the DNA is TGTGCCAGCAGTTACTCGTCGATAGAAGGTTCAGATACGCAGTATTTT. It codes for CASSYSSIEGSDTQYF.

This clonotype was recorded many times. The chain recombines TRBV30 with TRBJ2-5, with no clear D. V was shortened by 2 bases and J by 1 base, with 5 bases between the two germline ends. CDR1 is GTSNPN, CDR2 SVGIG, per germline (reference sequence). This CDR3 region has 12 residues. The CDR3 spells CAWSWGQETQYF. Written as DNA, the CDR3 is TGTGCCTGGAGTTGGGGCCAAGAGACCCAGTACTTC. Together with reference TRBV30 and TRBJ2-5, the CDR3 gives the full variable domain: SQTIHQWPATLVQPVGSPLSLECTVEGTSNPNLYWYRQAAGRGLQLLFYSVGIGQISSEVPQNLSASRPQDRQFILSSKKLLLSDSGFYLCAWSWGQETQYFGPGTRLLVL.

This clonotype was detected ten times or more. The rearrangement joins TRBV2 to TRBJ1-2; tentatively, D is TRBD1 (6 bases). CDR3 length equals 15 residues. Germline V gene data show CDR1 as SNHLY and CDR2 as FYNNEI. The V and J ends lost 8 bases and 3 bases respectively, with 19 bases between them. DNA of the CDR3: TGTGCCAGCGCCCGGGACATGAAGGAAGACTATGGCTACACCTTC. Translation: CASARDMKEDYGYTF.

The chain uses TRBV9 and TRBJ1-2, with TRBD1 matching 8 bases. V trimming: 6 bases; J trimming: 3 bases; junction bases outside the gene matches: 7. The CDR3 is made up of 14 amino acids. Germline V CDR1 and CDR2: SGDLS, YYNGEE. CDR3 residues: CASTAGQGHYGYTF. The CDR3 DNA follows: TGTGCCAGCACCGCCGGACAGGGACACTATGGCTACACCTTC.

There are a few counts of this clonotype. The CDR3 loop reads CASSFDYAGELFF. The CDR3 bases are TGTGCCAGCAGTTTCGATTACGCCGGGGAGCTGTTTTTT. The J gene is TRBJ2-2, the V gene TRBV6-9; no clear D. Trimming removed 4 bases at V and 6 bases at J, with 9 bases between. CDR1 is MNHGY and CDR2 is SVAAGI in the germline V gene. The CDR3 length is 13 residues.

A single count supports this clonotype. CDR3: CASSYVGSREAIYNEQFF. The CDR3 nucleotides read TGTGCCAGCAGTTACGTTGGTTCGCGGGAGGCCATATACAATGAGCAGTTCTTC. The V and J genes are TRBV6-2 or TRBV6-3 and TRBJ2-1; 8 positions match TRBD2. Germline V gives CDR1 MNHEY, CDR2 SVGEGT. J lost 4 bases, V lost 2 bases, and 13 bases had no gene match. The CDR3 is made up of 18 amino acids.

V usage is TRBV9 and J usage is TRBJ1-2, with D hard to call. Germline CDR1 SGDLS, CDR2 YYNGEE. Deletions cut 0 bases from V and 7 bases from J, with 16 bases between. This CDR3 spans 15 amino acids. This CDR3 reads CASSVEGRAGGGYTF. The CDR3 DNA follows: TGTGCCAGCAGCGTAGAAGGTCGGGCCGGTGGTGGCTACACCTTC.

This clonotype showed up many times. The genes are TRBV28 and TRBJ2-5; 7 bases agree with TRBD2. CDR1 is MDHEN, CDR2 SYDVKM, per germline. This CDR3 contains 14 residues. The V and J ends lost 6 bases and 0 bases, in that order; junction bases with no gene match: 4. CDR3 DNA sequence: TGTGCCAGCAGCCTGGGGGGGTACCAAGAGACCCAGTACTTC. It codes for CASSLGGYQETQYF.

Ten or more counts support this clonotype. The chain employs TRBV5-1 and TRBJ1-1; 10 bases align to TRBD1. V shed 4 bases and J 3 bases; nucleotides not matched to a gene: 3. CDR1 SGHRS and CDR2 YFSETQ come from the germline V gene. The CDR3 extends over 14 amino acids. CDR3: CASSTGQGDTEAFF. The CDR3 DNA follows: TGCGCCAGCAGCACCGGACAGGGGGACACTGAAGCTTTCTTT.

V is TRBV28 and J is TRBJ1-1, with unresolved D. This CDR3 is built from 14 residues. Germline V gene sequence: CDR1 MDHEN, CDR2 SYDVKM. V was pared by 1 base and J by 1 base, with 7 bases between. CDR3 sequence (DNA): TGTGCCAGCAGTTTATTGGCAGCGAACACTGAAGCTTTCTTT. Amino acids: CASSLLAANTEAFF.

This chain connects TRBV6-1 to TRBJ1-3; D is possibly TRBD1 (6 bases). Germline V gene data show CDR1 as MNHNS and CDR2 as SASEGT. This CDR3 is built from 17 residues. Between the trimmed V and J ends, which lost 5 bases and 1 base, there was a span of 18 bases. This chain's CDR3 is CASSRSGQLKSGNTIYF. The DNA of the CDR3 is TGTGCCAGCAGTCGAAGTGGACAGCTTAAATCTGGAAACACCATATATTTT.

This clonotype was counted ten times or more. The chain is built from TRBV6-5 and TRBJ2-1; unclear D gene. There are 14 residues in the CDR3. V gave up 0 bases and J gave up 1 base, with 4 bases separating them. Per the germline V gene, CDR1 is MNHEY and CDR2 is SVGAGI. The CDR3 loop reads CASSYSSSYNEQFF. The CDR3 DNA is TGTGCCAGCAGTTACTCTTCTTCCTACAATGAGCAGTTCTTC.

The genes are TRBV4-1 and TRBJ2-1; 8 bases are a match to TRBD2. Trimming removed 6 bases from V and 5 bases from J; junction bases left unmatched: 12. CDR1 and CDR2 (germline): MGHRA, YSYEKL. The CDR3 is 16 residues long. The CDR3 loop is CASSPRLAGGNNEQFF. The CDR3 coding sequence is TGCGCCAGCAGTCCTCGCCTGGCGGGAGGCAACAATGAGCAGTTCTTC.

This clonotype was seen more than once but under ten times. The rearrangement joins TRBV7-9 to TRBJ1-2; no definite D call. V was pared by 2 bases and J by 4 bases, with 20 bases between. Germline V gene sequence: CDR1 SEHNR, CDR2 FQNEAQ (reference sequence). The CDR3 contains 17 residues. The CDR3 nucleotides are TGTGCCAGCAGCTTAATCCCCGGAGGAGGAAGGATCTATGGCTACACCTTC. Translated: CASSLIPGGGRIYGYTF.

This clonotype was recorded a few times. This chain links TRBV4-1 with TRBJ2-5; no clear D. Per the germline V gene, CDR1 is MGHRA and CDR2 is YSYEKL. V was cut by 1 base and J by 2 bases, with 8 bases left in between. The CDR3 loop spans 14 amino acids. The CDR3 loop reads CASSQGRLQETQYF. CDR3 bases: TGCGCCAGCAGCCAAGGACGACTGCAAGAGACCCAGTACTTC.

This clonotype was observed at least ten times. The chain joins TRBV6-5 to TRBJ2-3; 9 bases match TRBD1. CDR1 is MNHEY and CDR2 is SVGAGI in the germline V gene. The CDR3 runs 14 residues. Trimming at V came to 2 bases and at J to 4 bases, leaving 1 base not matched to a gene. The CDR3 DNA reads TGTGCCAGCAGTTACGACAGGGGGTCAGATACGCAGTATTTT. Translation: CASSYDRGSDTQYF.

This clonotype was seen repeatedly, ten times or more. This rearrangement joins TRBV3-1 to TRBJ2-3, with D hard to call. V was clipped by 4 bases and J by 4 bases, with 9 bases between them. Germline values: CDR1 LGHDT, CDR2 YNNKEL (reference sequence). The CDR3 totals 13 residues. The DNA for the CDR3 is TGTGCCAGCAGCCCCGGTGGGGCAGATACGCAGTATTTT. It encodes CASSPGGADTQYF.

The chain employs TRBV5-1 and TRBJ2-2; 8 positions agree with TRBD1. Germline trimming cut 2 bases from V and 6 bases from J; bases unmatched to any gene: 9. Germline V gene sequence: CDR1 SGHRS, CDR2 YFSETQ. This CDR3 is built from 16 residues. The CDR3 DNA reads as TGCGCCAGCAGCTTCGGCAGGGGGCTGGAGGCCGGGGAGCTGTTTTTT. As protein: CASSFGRGLEAGELFF. Based on the CDR3 plus reference TRBV5-1 and TRBJ2-2, the full variable domain is KAGVTQTPRYLIKTRGQQVTLSCSPISGHRSVSWYQQTPGQGLQFLFEYFSETQRNKGNFPGRFSGRQFSNSRSEMNVSTLELGDSALYLCASSFGRGLEAGELFFGEGSRLTVL.

The sample holds many counts of this clonotype. The chain joins TRBV20-1 to TRBJ1-3; unclear D gene. The CDR3 consists of 12 residues. Germline loops: CDR1 DFQATT, CDR2 SNEGSKA (reference sequence). Trimming shortened V by 5 bases and J by 1 base, and 6 bases separated the two germline ends. CDR3 region: CSARVSGNTIYF. In DNA, the CDR3 is TGCAGTGCTCGGGTTTCTGGAAACACCATATATTTT.

This clonotype was seen repeatedly, ten times or more. CDR3 bases: TGTGCCAGCTCACGACAGGACGTGACGGAAGCTTTCTTT. It specifies CASSRQDVTEAFF. This sequence joins TRBV18 and TRBJ1-1, with D possibly being TRBD1 (6 bases). Trimming cost V 4 bases and J 8 bases, with 14 bases left between them. Germline loops: CDR1 KGHSH, CDR2 LQKENI. The CDR3 extends over 13 amino acids.

This rearrangement joins TRBV7-9 to TRBJ2-3; D gene ambiguous. Germline V gene lookup returns CDR1 SEHNR and CDR2 FQNEAQ (reference sequence). Trimming took 4 bases from V and 6 from J, leaving 23 bases between them. The CDR3 is 17 residues long. For the CDR3, the DNA is TGTGCCAGCAGCTCCTCCCCTCCGCTCGTAATGTCCGATACGCAGTATTTT. This sequence encodes CASSSSPPLVMSDTQYF.

Of note for this clonotype: This could be a read error, since a much larger clone is one nucleotide away. The chain uses TRBV5-1 and TRBJ2-1; 10 nucleotides agree with TRBD2. The CDR3 is made up of 16 amino acids. Germline CDR1 SGHRS, CDR2 YFSETQ. Trimming cost V 4 bases and J 2 bases; bases outside gene matches: 6. CDR3 sequence: CASSGTSALAYNEQFF. CDR3 nucleotides: TGCGCCAGCAGCGGGACTAGCGCCCTGGCCTACAATGAGCAGTTCTTC.

This clonotype occurred many times. The genes are TRBV10-3 and TRBJ2-3, with D perhaps matching TRBD1 (5 bases). Trimming left V 0 bases short and J 5 bases short, with 18 bases between. The CDR3 length is 17 residues. The V gene's germline CDR1 is ENHRY and CDR2 SYGVKD. CDR3 loop: CAISESQAGKGRDTQYF. The CDR3 nucleotides are TGTGCCATCAGTGAGTCCCAGGCAGGGAAAGGCAGAGATACGCAGTATTTT.

This clonotype appeared many times. This rearrangement joins TRBV2 to TRBJ2-5; D is unresolved. V was shortened by 7 bases and J by 5 bases, with 20 bases between the two germline ends. Germline loops: CDR1 SNHLY, CDR2 FYNNEI. The CDR3 runs 15 residues. Here the CDR3 reads CASIKGSTHVETQYF. The CDR3 region has the DNA TGTGCCAGCATTAAAGGGTCCACTCACGTGGAGACCCAGTACTTC.

This clonotype was seen repeatedly, ten times or more. Since a much larger clone is just one base distant, this may be a read error. This chain links TRBV27 with TRBJ1-2; D may be TRBD1 (5 bases). CDR1 and CDR2 (germline): MNHEY, SMNVEV (reference sequence). CDR3 size: 13 residues. V was trimmed by 7 bases and J by 4 bases, leaving 13 bases between them. The CDR3, as DNA: TGTGCCAGCAAGTGGGCAGGGAGCTATGGCTACACCTTC. Its protein product is CASKWAGSYGYTF.

This clonotype has only a few counts. The chain couples TRBV5-1 to TRBJ2-5; 7 nucleotides match TRBD1. The germline V gene encodes CDR1 SGHRS and CDR2 YFSETQ. The CDR3 sequence is 16 residues long. The trim removed 5 bases at V and 0 bases at J, leaving 10 bases unmatched. The CDR3 here is CASSPPGQFYQETQYF. The CDR3 region has the DNA TGCGCCAGCAGTCCTCCGGGACAGTTTTACCAAGAGACCCAGTACTTC.

The table lists this clonotype with many counts. V gene TRBV7-9 combines with J gene TRBJ2-3; no clear D gene. CDR3 size: 13 residues. V lost 3 bases, J lost 6 bases, and 10 bases lay in between. In germline, CDR1 is SEHNR, CDR2 FQNEAQ (reference sequence). The CDR3 DNA is TGTGCCAGCAGCTTCTTTTCGGACGATACGCAGTATTTT. Translating gives CASSFFSDDTQYF. Full variable domain (outside the CDR3, taken from reference TRBV7-9 and TRBJ2-3): DTGVSQNPRHKITKRGQNVTFRCDPISEHNRLYWYRQTLGQGPEFLTYFQNEAQLEKSRLLSDRFSAERPKGSFSTLEIQRTEQGDSAMYLCASSFFSDDTQYFGPGTRLTVL.

This clonotype was seen many times. J is TRBJ2-5 and V is TRBV12-3 or TRBV12-4; D is perhaps TRBD1 (5 bases). Trimming removed 2 bases at V and 5 bases at J, with 6 bases between. The CDR3 length is 12 residues. CDR3 residues: CASSLNRETQYF. In nucleotides, the CDR3 is TGTGCCAGCAGTTTAAACAGGGAGACCCAGTACTTC.

The rearrangement uses TRBV12-3 or TRBV12-4 and TRBJ1-5, with D uncertain. The CDR3 is made up of 15 amino acids. The ends were cut back, 2 bases at V and 3 bases at J, with 11 bases in the middle. The CDR3 bases are TGTGCCAGCAGTTTAAAGGGCAGATTCAATCAGCCCCAGCATTTT. Amino acids: CASSLKGRFNQPQHF.